These 9 T cell receptor beta chains came from one sample sequenced in a study of response to subunit inactivated influenza vaccine. One entry per CDR3 protein results from TCRdb running MiXCR on the RT-PCR reads. The sample yields over 150,000 distinct CDR3 sequences, around 9% seen once. The sequencing used non-naive T cells sorted from PBMCs, collected on the day of vaccination. The origin of the receptors is a man aged 45 to 65 who received an inactivated influenza vaccine.

The J gene is TRBJ1-3, the V gene TRBV6-2 or TRBV6-3; no clear D. The CDR3 has 16 amino acids. V lost 6 bases to trimming and J lost 0 bases, with 15 bases between them. Germline values: CDR1 MNHEY, CDR2 SVGEGT. The CDR3 loop reads CASRRAARGSGNTIYF. DNA of the CDR3: TGTGCCAGCAGGCGGGCCGCTCGGGGCTCTGGAAACACCATATATTTT.

Many counts were recorded for this clonotype. The chain couples TRBV9 to TRBJ1-6; D remains ambiguous. Trimming removed 4 bases at V and 5 bases at J, with 10 bases between. CDR3 length equals 14 residues. Germline V gives CDR1 SGDLS, CDR2 YYNGEE. CDR3: CASSTRWNNSPLHF. CDR3 nucleotide sequence: TGTGCCAGCAGCACCCGGTGGAATAATTCACCCCTCCACTTT.

This clonotype was observed a handful of times. The gene calls are TRBV5-5 and TRBJ1-5; D gene uncertain. Trimming removed 5 bases at V and 0 bases at J, with 18 bases between. There are 17 residues in the CDR3. Germline V gene lookup returns CDR1 SGHKS and CDR2 YYEKEE (reference sequence). The CDR3 here is CASRPYLADPSNQPQHF. The CDR3 DNA sequence: TGTGCCAGCAGACCATACCTGGCAGACCCTAGCAATCAGCCCCAGCATTTT.

V and J are TRBV27 and TRBJ1-6; the match to TRBD1 covers 7 bases. Germline V gives CDR1 MNHEY, CDR2 SMNVEV (reference sequence). This CDR3 spans 15 amino acids. J was trimmed by 8 bases and V by 3 bases; bases with no gene match: 7. CDR3 region: CASSLRGRLDSPLHF. The CDR3 DNA follows: TGTGCCAGCAGTTTGAGGGGGCGGTTGGATTCACCCCTCCACTTT.

V gene TRBV10-3 combines with J gene TRBJ1-6; 7 bases map to TRBD1. V lost 5 bases, J lost 10 bases, and 2 bases stayed unmatched. CDR1 is ENHRY and CDR2 is SYGVKD in the germline V gene. The CDR3 runs to 12 residues. The CDR3 DNA reads as TGTGCCATCAGTACAGGGGAATCACCCCTCCACTTT. The encoded protein is CAISTGESPLHF.

The table lists this clonotype with many counts. The chain carries TRBV5-6 and TRBJ1-5, with D tentatively TRBD1 (6 bases). CDR1 and CDR2 (germline): SGHDT, YYEEEE. The CDR3 is 15 amino acids. V was pared by 3 bases and J by 1 base, with 11 bases between. This CDR3 reads CASSSGGQSNQPQHF. CDR3 coding DNA: TGTGCCAGCAGCTCCGGGGGGCAGAGCAATCAGCCCCAGCATTTT.

The gene calls are TRBV6-5 and TRBJ1-2; 10 bases are a match to TRBD1. Germline lookup yields CDR1 MNHEY and CDR2 SVGAGI. J was trimmed by 8 bases and V by 4 bases; bases with no gene match: 10. CDR3 length: 15 amino acids. In DNA form, the CDR3 reads TGTGCCAGCAGTTTGACCGGGACAGGGGCTCGGGGCTACACCTTC. Translated, it gives CASSLTGTGARGYTF.

The CDR3: CSARRPSGRLSQETQYF. As DNA, the CDR3 is TGCAGTGCCCGAAGGCCTAGCGGGAGACTATCACAAGAGACCCAGTACTTC. The chain has TRBV20-1 and TRBJ2-5; 10 bases match TRBD2. V lost 6 bases, J lost 2 bases, and 15 bases stayed unmatched. Per germline, CDR1 DFQATT and CDR2 SNEGSKA (reference sequence). This CDR3 contains 17 residues.

This clonotype was seen repeatedly, ten times or more. The J gene is TRBJ2-7, the V gene TRBV5-1; 12 bases align to TRBD2. Germline V lookup: CDR1 SGHRS, CDR2 YFSETQ. The CDR3 sequence is 17 residues long. With V trimmed by 0 bases and J by 6 bases, 10 bases remained unmatched. In DNA form, the CDR3 reads TGCGCCAGCAGCTTGGTGACTAGCGGGAGACGAGTAGTCGAGCAGTACTTC. Encoded protein: CASSLVTSGRRVVEQYF.